A single sample is the source of the 27 T cell receptor beta chains below, sequenced in a study of shared clonotypes between healthy human individuals. Here immunoSEQ multiplex PCR was the method, and the copy in TCRdb shows in-frame clones only, minus some. The sample lists a few million clones; about 93% were seen once. Selected positively for CCR7 and CD45RO-negative, naive CD8 cells excluded terminally differentiated effector memory CD45RA+ cells. Specimen: naive CD8+ T cells from PBMCs. The receptors stem from a man aged 18 to 35 in good health. Some clones in this sample may be carry-over from other donors' samples.

A single count supports this clone. The chain combines TRBV11-2 with TRBJ2-5; 9 bases line up with TRBD1. The CDR3 runs 14 residues. Per the germline V gene, CDR1 is SGHAT and CDR2 is FQNNGV. The ends lost 5 bases at V and 7 bases at J; junction bases unmatched: 8. CDR3 region: CASSVQGAPGTQYF. The CDR3 nucleotides read TGTGCCAGCAGCGTACAGGGGGCGCCGGGGACCCAGTACTTC. The full variable domain, in which reference TRBV11-2 and TRBJ2-5 provide the parts outside the CDR3, is EAGVAQSPRYKIIEKRQSVAFWCNPISGHATLYWYQQILGQGPKLLIQFQNNGVVDDSQLPKDRFSAERLKGVDSTLKIQPAKLEDSAVYLCASSVQGAPGTQYFGPGTRLLVL.

The rearrangement links TRBV14 to TRBJ2-1; no clear D. From germline, CDR1 is SGHDN and CDR2 FVKESK. The CDR3 has 16 amino acids. Trimming shortened V by 1 base and J by 0 bases, and 10 bases separated the two germline ends. The CDR3 reads CASSQGPDPSYNEQFF. The CDR3 DNA follows: TGTGCCAGCAGCCAAGGGCCGGACCCCTCCTACAATGAGCAGTTCTTC. Combining the CDR3 with reference TRBV14 and TRBJ2-1 gives the whole variable domain EAGVTQFPSHSVIEKGQTVTLRCDPISGHDNLYWYRRVMGKEIKFLLHFVKESKQDESGMPNNRFLAERTGGTYSTLKVQPAELEDSGVYFCASSQGPDPSYNEQFFGPGTRLTVL.

The J gene is TRBJ2-7, the V gene TRBV13; 10 bases align to TRBD1. This CDR3 is built from 13 residues. The V gene's germline CDR1 is PRHDT and CDR2 FYEKMQ (reference sequence). Trimming at V came to 1 base and at J to 9 bases, leaving 3 bases not matched to a gene. The CDR3 DNA reads as TGTGCCAGCAGCTTAGTCCGGACAGGGGGGCAGTACTTC. Residues: CASSLVRTGGQYF.

The chain recombines TRBV27 with TRBJ2-3; tentative D call: TRBD2 (7 bases). V lost 5 bases to trimming and J lost 4 bases, with 16 bases between them. There are 15 residues in the CDR3. The V gene's germline CDR1 is MNHEY and CDR2 SMNVEV (reference sequence). The CDR3 bases are TGTGCCAGCAGTGACCGGGGGGCGTTTGCAGATACGCAGTATTTT. Residues: CASSDRGAFADTQYF.

V and J are TRBV10-3 and TRBJ2-5; no firm D call. The end of the DNA fits TRBJ2-7 better, so the J call may be wrong. From germline, CDR1 is ENHRY and CDR2 SYGVKD. The CDR3 loop spans 13 amino acids. The CDR3 nucleotides are TGTGCCATCAGTGAGTCTGTCCTATACGAGCAGTACTTC. This translates into CAISESVLYEQYF.

The chain combines TRBV19 with TRBJ1-5; perhaps TRBD1 as D (5 bases). Germline-derived CDR1 and CDR2 are LNHDA and SQIVND (reference sequence). The CDR3 loop spans 12 amino acids. The V end lost 8 bases, the J end lost 5 bases, and 10 bases lay between the germline ends. The CDR3 nucleotides read TGTGCCAGTTCCCGGGGGGATCAGCCCCAGCATTTT. Its translation: CASSRGDQPQHF.

The chain employs TRBV19 and TRBJ2-7; D remains ambiguous. The germline CDR1 and CDR2 sequences are LNHDA and SQIVND (reference sequence). V gave up 3 bases and J gave up 2 bases, with 14 bases separating them. The CDR3 sequence is 15 residues long. The CDR3: CASSISKGLPYEQYF. The CDR3 nucleotides are TGTGCCAGTAGTATTTCGAAGGGATTGCCCTACGAGCAGTACTTC.

This clone was detected only once. The chain recombines TRBV28 with TRBJ2-1, with TRBD2 matching 10 bases. Germline CDR1 MDHEN, CDR2 SYDVKM. The J segment lost 5 bases and the V segment lost 6 bases, leaving 19 bases of the junction unmatched. The CDR3 has 19 amino acids. CDR3: CASRTGTQYLAGANNEQFF. The CDR3 region has the DNA TGTGCCAGCAGGACCGGGACCCAGTACCTAGCGGGAGCCAACAATGAGCAGTTCTTC.

This clone is a singleton in its sample. The chain joins TRBV2 to TRBJ1-5, with D unclear. Trimming pared 4 bases from V and 1 base from J, leaving 14 bases between. The CDR3 is 16 residues long. Germline V lookup: CDR1 SNHLY, CDR2 FYNNEI. DNA of the CDR3: TGTGCCAGCAGTGGGTATCGCGGGAAAAGCAATCAGCCCCAGCATTTT. It yields the protein CASSGYRGKSNQPQHF. Full variable domain (outside the CDR3, taken from reference TRBV2 and TRBJ1-5): EPEVTQTPSHQVTQMGQEVILRCVPISNHLYFYWYRQILGQKVEFLVSFYNNEISEKSEIFDDQFSVERPDGSNFTLKIRSTKLEDSAMYFCASSGYRGKSNQPQHFGDGTRLSIL.

The chain recombines TRBV5-5 with TRBJ1-3, with a possible D match to TRBD1 (5 bases). The germline CDR1 and CDR2 sequences are SGHKS and YYEKEE (reference sequence). V was trimmed by 5 bases and J by 3 bases, leaving 15 bases between them. This CDR3 has 15 residues. The CDR3 is CASRRPGAGGNTIYF. CDR3 DNA sequence: TGTGCCAGCAGGCGACCCGGGGCTGGTGGAAACACCATATATTTT. Variable domain in full (rest from reference TRBV5-5 and TRBJ1-3): DAGVTQSPTHLIKTRGQQVTLRCSPISGHKSVSWYQQVLGQGPQFIFQYYEKEERGRGNFPDRFSARQFPNYSSELNVNALLLGDSALYLCASRRPGAGGNTIYFGEGSWLTVV.

This clone was observed a single time. Other DNA sequences in the sample encode the same CDR3. The CDR3 nucleotides are TGTGCCAGCAGTGACTACAATGAGCAGTTCTTC. Translating gives CASSDYNEQFF. The chain carries TRBV27 and TRBJ2-1, with D unclear. CDR1 is MNHEY and CDR2 is SMNVEV in the germline V gene (reference sequence). This CDR3 region has 11 residues. Deletions cut 5 bases from V and 3 bases from J, with 2 bases between.

The chain is built from TRBV15 and TRBJ2-5; possible D gene TRBD2, 5 bases. Trimming shortened V by 0 bases and J by 5 bases, and 13 bases separated the two germline ends. Germline CDR1 and CDR2: LNHNV and YYDKDF (reference sequence). This CDR3 spans 15 amino acids. CDR3 region: CATSREGETYETQYF. CDR3 nucleotide sequence: TGTGCCACCAGCAGAGAGGGAGAGACGTATGAGACCCAGTACTTC.

J is TRBJ2-7 and V is TRBV18; a possible D gene is TRBD1 (6 bases). V was shortened by 0 bases and J by 2 bases, with 17 bases between the two germline ends. The CDR3 length is 17 residues. CDR1 and CDR2 (germline): KGHSH, LQKENI. The CDR3 here is CASSPPAGQLIPYEQYF. Here the CDR3 DNA reads TGTGCCAGCTCACCACCAGCAGGACAGCTCATCCCCTACGAGCAGTACTTC.

The chain employs TRBV10-3 and TRBJ2-7, with TRBD2 matching over 14 bases. V dropped 2 bases and J dropped 6; count of bases not matched to a gene: 3. The length of the CDR3 is 15 residues. CDR1 and CDR2 from the germline V gene are ENHRY and SYGVKD. This CDR3 is CAISEGTSGSGEQYF. In DNA form, the CDR3 reads TGTGCCATCAGTGAGGGGACTAGCGGGAGCGGCGAGCAGTACTTC.

The genes are TRBV7-9 and TRBJ2-4, with 7 bases lining up with TRBD2. This CDR3 region has 16 residues. V lost 3 bases to trimming and J lost 1 base; unmatched junction nucleotides: 6. Germline assignment: CDR1 SEHNR and CDR2 FQNEAQ (reference sequence). The CDR3 region has the DNA TGTGCCAGCAGCTTTTCTAGCGGAGCCGCCAAAAACATTCAGTACTTC. This encodes CASSFSSGAAKNIQYF.

Of note for this clone: Other DNA sequences in the same sample also yield this CDR3. The rearrangement uses TRBV6-5 and TRBJ2-5; TRBD1 matches 10 bases. The germline gives CDR1 MNHEY, CDR2 SVGAGI. J lost 5 bases, V lost 0 bases, and 6 bases had no gene match. The CDR3 length is 16 residues. CDR3 sequence (DNA): TGTGCCAGCAGTTACTCCAGGGACAGGGGAGGGGAGACCCAGTACTTC. It specifies CASSYSRDRGGETQYF.

The genes are TRBV6-4 and TRBJ2-3; 9 bases line up with TRBD2. The CDR3 is 16 amino acids. The germline gives CDR1 MRHNA, CDR2 SNTAGT. J was trimmed by 2 bases and V by 3 bases; bases with no gene match: 6. This chain's CDR3 is CASSETVAGVTDTQYF. The CDR3 region has the DNA TGTGCCAGCAGTGAAACGGTAGCGGGAGTCACAGATACGCAGTATTTT.

As regards this clone: The identical CDR3 is also encoded by other nucleotide sequences in the sample. The V and J genes are TRBV28 and TRBJ2-2; perhaps TRBD1 as D (5 bases). V gave up 5 bases and J gave up 1 base, with 5 bases separating them. The CDR3 extends over 13 amino acids. Germline V gives CDR1 MDHEN, CDR2 SYDVKM. This chain's CDR3 is CASSRGNTGELFF. The CDR3, as DNA: TGTGCCAGCAGTAGGGGGAACACCGGGGAGCTGTTTTTT.

V gene TRBV6-6 combines with J gene TRBJ2-2, with a tentative D call TRBD2 (5 bases). This CDR3 has 11 amino acids. Germline-derived CDR1 and CDR2 are MNHNY and SVGAGI (reference sequence). V was trimmed by 7 bases and J by 8 bases, leaving 8 bases between them. The CDR3 protein is CASTPGGELFF. CDR3 bases: TGTGCCAGCACCCCGGGGGGGGAGCTGTTTTTT.

This clone has only one observation. The rearrangement joins TRBV11-2 to TRBJ2-3; 14 bases are a match to TRBD2. Germline V gene lookup returns CDR1 SGHAT and CDR2 FQNNGV. CDR3 length: 18 amino acids. Unmatched junction bases numbered 11, after V lost 5 bases and J lost 4 bases. CDR3 sequence reads: CASSPTGLAGASADTQYF. CDR3 coding DNA: TGTGCCAGCAGCCCCACGGGACTAGCGGGAGCGAGCGCAGATACGCAGTATTTT.

This clone was seen a few times. The chain couples TRBV4-2 to TRBJ1-1; no definite D call. Trimming removed 1 base at V and 6 bases at J, with 9 bases between. The CDR3 is made up of 13 amino acids. CDR1 is LGHNA and CDR2 is YNFKEQ in the germline V gene. CDR3 bases: TGTGCCAGCAGCCAAGGCTCAGTCGCTGAAGCTTTCTTT. Translation gives CASSQGSVAEAFF.

The chain uses TRBV13 and TRBJ2-7; tentatively, D is TRBD2 (5 bases). Looked up from germline, CDR1 is PRHDT and CDR2 is FYEKMQ (reference sequence). This CDR3 has 15 residues. V lost 7 bases to trimming and J lost 2 bases, with 18 bases between them. CDR3 in amino acids: CASTAPMGSTYEQYF. The CDR3 DNA reads as TGTGCCAGCACCGCCCCGATGGGGAGTACCTACGAGCAGTACTTC.

The chain employs TRBV7-8 and TRBJ2-5; 7 bases align to TRBD2. The V gene's germline CDR1 is SGHVS and CDR2 FQNEAQ. With V trimmed by 6 bases and J by 5 bases, 9 bases remained unmatched. The CDR3 has 14 amino acids. This CDR3 reads CASRAGVDRETQYF. The CDR3 coding sequence is TGTGCCAGCAGGGCGGGGGTAGATAGGGAGACCCAGTACTTC.

The V gene is TRBV7-9, the J gene TRBJ2-1; unclear D gene. The germline V and J ends were trimmed by 0 bases and 8 bases, with 11 bases remaining between them. The CDR3 length is 14 residues. Germline values: CDR1 SEHNR, CDR2 FQNEAQ (reference sequence). CDR3 in amino acids: CASSLAIKGHEQFF. CDR3 sequence (DNA): TGTGCCAGCAGCTTAGCGATTAAGGGTCATGAGCAGTTCTTC.

The chain has TRBV2 and TRBJ2-2; D possibly corresponds to TRBD1 (6 bases). In germline, CDR1 is SNHLY, CDR2 FYNNEI. The CDR3 spans 14 residues. The V gene lost 8 bases and the J gene lost 4 bases, with 14 bases spanning the gap. The chain's CDR3 is CASVSGVSTGELFF. The CDR3 bases are TGTGCCAGCGTCTCAGGGGTTTCCACCGGGGAGCTGTTTTTT.

The chain recombines TRBV7-8 with TRBJ2-6; 7 positions match TRBD2. The trim removed 7 bases at V and 4 bases at J, leaving 16 bases unmatched. This CDR3 is built from 18 residues. Germline CDR1 reads SGHVS; CDR2 reads FQNEAQ. CDR3 amino acids: CASTRLIGGGPGANVLTF. For the CDR3, the DNA is TGTGCCAGCACCCGACTTATTGGGGGGGGTCCCGGGGCCAACGTCCTGACTTTC.

V usage is TRBV10-3 and J usage is TRBJ2-7, with D tentatively TRBD2 (6 bases). CDR1 is ENHRY and CDR2 is SYGVKD in the germline V gene. Trimming shortened V by 0 bases and J by 5 bases, and 17 bases separated the two germline ends. There are 16 residues in the CDR3. The CDR3 nucleotides read TGTGCCATCAGTGAGTCGATAGGAGGGAGGATCAACGAGCAGTACTTC. Its translation is CAISESIGGRINEQYF.